This T cell receptor (beta chain) stems from a study of cytomegalovirus exposure and HLA in healthy donors. Study results and caveats: Further analysis was carried out later, and it showed several of the most significant clusters appearing linked to common viral pathogens.

Unmatched junction bases numbered 13, after V lost 0 bases and J lost 10 bases. Germline V gene sequence: CDR1 MNHEY, CDR2 SMNVEV (reference sequence). The length of the CDR3 is 17 residues. The PCR ran on 60 Vbeta and 13 Jbeta primers. Method: immunoSEQ multiplex PCR; TCRdb's copy keeps in-frame clones and lacks some. The sample has 65,000 to 85,000 clones; almost 80% are singletons. As to this clone: Its antigen remains unidentified.

This receptor was obtained from a woman aged 40 to 50 in good health and CMV-seropositive. Sequenced sample: PBMCs. The chain combines TRBV27 with TRBJ2-1, with 9 bases matching TRBD2. The DNA for the CDR3 is TGTGCCAGCAGTTTATCGGTAGGGGGACTAGCAGTAGGGGAGCAGTTCTTC. Translating gives CASSLSVGGLAVGEQFF.